A selection of T cell receptor beta chains follows, all from one sample in a study of T cells in Graves' hyperthyroidism and ophthalmopathy. TCRdb reprocessed the multiplex PCR reads via MiXCR and lists one record per CDR3 protein. Of approximately 610,000 distinct CDR3 sequences listed, about a sixth were seen once; the top ten hold about 20%. The source material was blood. Receptors were obtained from a woman between 18 and 30 years old with Graves' hyperthyroidism. CDR3s include the opening cysteine and the closing phenylalanine or tryptophan. D genes are given only for firm matches. A clone size is listed for some rows: how often the clone was seen (once, few, many), or a class if it is expanded.

TRBV5-1,TRBD2,TRBJ2-1,many,TGCGCCAGCTCAGGGCTAGCGGGAGCACCCAATGAGCAGTTCTTC,CASSGLAGAPNEQFF
TRBV11-2,.,TRBJ1-4,.,TGTGCCAGCAGCCTTATGACGGGGGGGAGTGAAAAACTGTTTTTT,CASSLMTGGSEKLFF
TRBV13,.,TRBJ2-5,many,TGTGCCAGCAGCTTAAAGATCCAGGAGACCCAGTACTTC,CASSLKIQETQYF
TRBV5-1,.,TRBJ1-2,.,TGCGCCAGCAGCTTGGCAGGGCTCGATGGCTACACCTTC,CASSLAGLDGYTF
TRBV29-1,TRBD1,TRBJ1-2,.,TGCAGCCTCCAGGGGGTTAATGGCTACACCTTC,CSLQGVNGYTF
TRBV24-1,.,TRBJ1-1,.,TGTGCCACCAGTGATCCCTGGAACACTGAAGCTTTCTTT,CATSDPWNTEAFF
TRBV25-1,.,TRBJ2-1,.,TGTGCCAGCAGTGCCCATGAGGGCTTCGATGAGCAGTTCTTC,CASSAHEGFDEQFF
TRBV7-3,TRBD1,TRBJ1-1,.,TGTGCCAGCAGCTCGACAGGGGGCTACGACACTGAAGCTTTCTTT,CASSSTGGYDTEAFF
TRBV24-1,TRBD2,TRBJ2-1,many,TGTGCCACCAGTGATTTGGAGCGGGGGGGCCGCAATGAGCAGTTCTTC,CATSDLERGGRNEQFF
TRBV6-2/TRBV6-3,.,TRBJ2-6,.,TGTGCCAGCAGTTACTCGTATAGCTTCTCTGGGGCCAACGTCCTGACTTTC,CASSYSYSFSGANVLTF
TRBV15,TRBD1,TRBJ1-5,many,TGTGCCACCAGCAGCCTGACAGGGAGCAATCAGCCCCAGCATTTT,CATSSLTGSNQPQHF
TRBV12-3/TRBV12-4,.,TRBJ2-5,once,TGTGCCAGCATTGGGGCCCTACAAGAGACCCGGTACTTC,CASIGALQETRYF
TRBV7-2,TRBD2,TRBJ2-3,many,TGTGCCAGCACCCCCGGACTAGCGGAAGATACGCAGTATTTT,CASTPGLAEDTQYF
TRBV10-3,TRBD1,TRBJ1-6,.,TGTGCCATCAGTGAGGGACAGGGAAATTCACCCCTCCACTTT,CAISEGQGNSPLHF
TRBV20-1,.,TRBJ2-5,many,TGCAGTGCTTCGGGAGACCCAGAGACCCAGTACTTC,CSASGDPETQYF
TRBV5-1,.,TRBJ2-1,many,TGCGCCAGCACCGCCCGTGGGTACAATGAGCAGTTCTTC,CASTARGYNEQFF
TRBV5-1,TRBD1,TRBJ1-1,.,TGCGCCAGCAGCTGGGGGACAGGTATGAACACTGAAGCTTTCTTT,CASSWGTGMNTEAFF
TRBV3-1,.,TRBJ2-1,.,TGTGCCGGCAGCCCACCCCTAGCGCTCGGTGAGCAGTTCTTC,CAGSPPLALGEQFF
TRBV6-1,TRBD1,TRBJ1-2,many,TGTGCCGGGACCCGGACAGGGTATTCGGGTGGCTACACCTTC,CAGTRTGYSGGYTF
TRBV6-2/TRBV6-3,.,TRBJ2-3,many,TGTGCCAGCAGTTCGATCCCGGGACTCATCCCAGATACGCAGTATTTT,CASSSIPGLIPDTQYF
TRBV5-5,.,TRBJ1-4,few,TGTGCCAGCAGCGTACAGGGTATGAGTGATGAAAAACTGTTTTTT,CASSVQGMSDEKLFF
TRBV3-1,TRBD2,TRBJ2-5,many,TGTGCCAGCAGAACTAGCGGGAGGGCCAGGGAGACCCAGTACTTC,CASRTSGRARETQYF
TRBV5-5,.,TRBJ2-5,many,TGTGCCAGCAGCTTATCTGCGACTGGACCCCAAGAGACCCAGTACTTC,CASSLSATGPQETQYF
TRBV20-1,.,TRBJ1-5,few,TGCAGTGCTAGTATGGACAGTTTATATAGGCAGCCCCAGCATTTT,CSASMDSLYRQPQHF
TRBV29-1,TRBD1,TRBJ2-7,few,TGCAGCGTCCGACAGGGGGACGAGCAGTACTTC,CSVRQGDEQYF
TRBV5-1,TRBD1,TRBJ2-1,few,TGCGCCAGCAGCTTGGTGGACAGGCCCTACAATGAGCAGTTCTTC,CASSLVDRPYNEQFF
TRBV27,TRBD1,TRBJ1-6,.,TGTGCCGTATCGACAGGGCATGATTCACCCCTCCACTTT,CAVSTGHDSPLHF
TRBV3-1,TRBD2,TRBJ2-1,few,TGTGCCAGCAGCCAAGTGGCTAGCGGGAGTGATGAGCAGTTCTTC,CASSQVASGSDEQFF
TRBV6-1,.,TRBJ2-7,.,TGTGCCAGCAGGGAAAGCTCCGGCTCCTACGAGCAGTACTTC,CASRESSGSYEQYF
TRBV2,.,TRBJ2-4,few,TGTGCCAGCAGTGAGTTGACCTATCGTCAGTACTTC,CASSELTYRQYF
TRBV20-1,.,TRBJ1-2,.,TGCAGTGCTAGAGATCCTAAGAATAACTATGGCTACACCTTC,CSARDPKNNYGYTF
TRBV6-1,.,TRBJ1-1,few,TGTGCCAGCAGTTCTTCTCCTACAGGGCGTGAAGCTTTCTTT,CASSSSPTGREAFF
TRBV9,.,TRBJ1-1,many,TGTGCCAGCAGCGTAGTCGGTGTGATTAGAAACACTGAAGCTTTCTTT,CASSVVGVIRNTEAFF
TRBV18,TRBD1,TRBJ1-2,.,TGTGCCAGCTCATCCCGGACAGGGGGCGGAATTGGGGGCTACACCTTC,CASSSRTGGGIGGYTF
TRBV7-9,.,TRBJ1-5,few,TGTGCCAGCAGCAAAGGACAAGGCGAGGTGGGCAATCAGCCCCAGCATTTT,CASSKGQGEVGNQPQHF
TRBV12-3/TRBV12-4,.,TRBJ1-2,many,TGTGCCAGCAGCCCCCAGGGGATCTATGGCTACACCTTC,CASSPQGIYGYTF
TRBV27,.,TRBJ2-7,many,TGTGCCAGCAGTTTGACGGTCAGCTCCTACGAGCAGTACTTC,CASSLTVSSYEQYF
TRBV7-2,TRBD1,TRBJ2-1,many,TGTGCCAGCAGCTTAGACGGGACAGGGGGCCGGAATGAGCAGTTCTTC,CASSLDGTGGRNEQFF
TRBV2,TRBD1,TRBJ2-7,many,TGTGCCAGCAGTGAATACTGGACAGGGGGGTCCTACGAGCAGTACTTC,CASSEYWTGGSYEQYF
TRBV3-1,.,TRBJ2-3,many,TGTGCCAGCAGCCAAGACTATGCGGATAGCACAGATACGCAGTATTTT,CASSQDYADSTDTQYF
TRBV5-1,.,TRBJ2-2,.,TGCGCCAGCAGCCCGACTAGGACCGGGGAGCTGTTTTTT,CASSPTRTGELFF
TRBV9,.,TRBJ2-6,few,TGTGCCAGCAGCCCCAGAAGCTACTCTGGGGCCAACGTCCTGACTTTC,CASSPRSYSGANVLTF
TRBV3-1,.,TRBJ1-3,few,TGTGCCAGCAGCCAAGATAACGGGGGAAACACCATATATTTT,CASSQDNGGNTIYF
TRBV19,TRBD2,TRBJ2-1,.,TGTGCCAGTAGTAAGGGACGGGCGGGAGGTCACTTCGATGAGCAGTTCTTC,CASSKGRAGGHFDEQFF
TRBV12-5,.,TRBJ1-3,.,TGTGCTAGTTTAGGGGACAAGGGATTCGGAAACACCATATATTTT,CASLGDKGFGNTIYF
TRBV6-1,.,TRBJ1-5,many,TGTGCCAGCAGTGAAGCGCCAGAGGGCAATCAGCCCCAGCATTTT,CASSEAPEGNQPQHF
TRBV20-1,.,TRBJ1-4,few,TGCAGTGCTAGGTCACCTAATGAAAAACTGTTTTTT,CSARSPNEKLFF
TRBV19,TRBD2,TRBJ2-1,.,TGTGCCAGTAGTATTCCCAGTAAGGCGGGAGGGCCGCCCCACAATGAGCAGTTCTTC,CASSIPSKAGGPPHNEQFF
TRBV6-2/TRBV6-3,.,TRBJ2-1,many,TGTGCCAGCAGTTGGGAATATCCGGGCAATGAGCAGTTCTTC,CASSWEYPGNEQFF